These T cell receptor beta chains were read from a single sample in a study of cytomegalovirus exposure and HLA in healthy donors. Sequencing was performed with immunoSEQ multiplex PCR; in TCRdb, only in-frame clones are kept and a portion is missing. The table includes some 160,000 clones, about 72% detected once. The sequenced sample was PBMCs. These receptors all come from a man aged 35 to 55 in good health and CMV-seronegative. The CDR3 runs from the conserved cysteine through the conserved F or W. A D gene is named only where the DNA matches it firmly. The listing skips clone size in some rows; elsewhere it reads once, few, many or a size class.

v_call	j_call	d_call	clone_size	cdr3_nt	cdr3_aa
TRBV6-5	TRBJ2-2	.	.	TGTGCCAGCAGCCCAACGCTAGAGGAGCTGTTTTTT	CASSPTLEELFF
TRBV6-4	TRBJ1-5	.	.	TGTGCCAGCATTTGGACATCGTGGCAGCCCCAGCATTTT	CASIWTSWQPQHF
TRBV9	TRBJ2-7	TRBD2	.	TGTGCCAGCGCCGCGGGGGACCCCTACGAGCAGTACTTC	CASAAGDPYEQYF
TRBV4-2	TRBJ1-2	.	.	TGTGCCAGCAGCCAAAGCCCGGACAGCTATGGCTACACCTTC	CASSQSPDSYGYTF
TRBV6-5	TRBJ2-5	TRBD2	few	TGTGCCAGCAGTTACGGACTAGCGGGGGGGGGAGAGACCCAGTACTTC	CASSYGLAGGGETQYF
TRBV2	TRBJ2-7	TRBD1	once	TGTGCCAGCAGTGAAAGGACAGGGGAGAGCTACGAGCAGTACTTC	CASSERTGESYEQYF
TRBV5-6	TRBJ2-3	TRBD2	few	TGTGCCAGCAGCGGGCTGACTAGCGGGGGGGGTGGAGATACGCAGTATTTT	CASSGLTSGGGGDTQYF
TRBV29-1	TRBJ1-1	TRBD1	.	TGCAGCGTCCGGGACAGGGGTGGGGAAGCTTTCTTT	CSVRDRGGEAFF
TRBV6-6	TRBJ1-3	TRBD1	few	TGTGCCAGCACACCCCCCGCAGGGGGCGGAAACACCATATATTTT	CASTPPAGGGNTIYF
TRBV7-9	TRBJ2-1	TRBD1	.	TGTGCCAGCAGCTTAGACGATTTATTTGGGACAGGCAGGTTCTTC	CASSLDDLFGTGRFF
TRBV6-1	TRBJ2-2	TRBD1	.	TGTGCCATCCAAGGTGGGCAGGGGGACACCGGGGAGCTGTTTTTT	CAIQGGQGDTGELFF
TRBV7-2	TRBJ2-7	TRBD2	once	TGTGCCAGCAGCCCGGGACTAGCGGCTAGCTCCTACGAGCAGTACTTC	CASSPGLAASSYEQYF
TRBV6-6	TRBJ1-5	.	.	TGTGCCAGCGCTACGTTCAGGGACAATCAGCCCCAGCATTTT	CASATFRDNQPQHF
TRBV10-3	TRBJ2-2	TRBD2	.	TGTGCCATCAGTTCTACTAGCGCGAACACCGGGGAGCTGTTTTTT	CAISSTSANTGELFF
TRBV11-2	TRBJ1-3	.	.	TGTGCCAGCAGCTTAGAGGGACTCCCCGGGGACACCATATATTTT	CASSLEGLPGDTIYF
TRBV9	TRBJ2-7	.	.	TGTGCCAGCAGCCCAGGAGGGTCAATTTCGTACGAGCAGTACTTC	CASSPGGSISYEQYF
TRBV14	TRBJ2-1	.	.	TGTGCCAGCAGCCTAAGCGGGTCAATTTACAATGAGCAGTTCTTC	CASSLSGSIYNEQFF
TRBV10-3	TRBJ2-1	TRBD2	.	TGTGCCATCAGCACGGGAGGGCCGTACAATGAGCAGTTCTTC	CAISTGGPYNEQFF
TRBV18	TRBJ2-1	.	.	TGTGCCAGCTCCACCACCCCCCCCGTAGACAATGAGCAGTTCTTC	CASSTTPPVDNEQFF
TRBV19	TRBJ2-7	TRBD1	.	TGTGCCAGCAAGAGGACAGGGACCTACGAGCAGTACTTC	CASKRTGTYEQYF
TRBV27	TRBJ1-5	.	few	TGTGCCAGCAGTTCCTCCTACCCGGGTAGCGGGCAGCCCCAGCATTTT	CASSSSYPGSGQPQHF
TRBV7-9	TRBJ2-2	.	.	TGTGCCAGCAGCTTAACAGCGGGCGAGACCGGGGAGCTGTTTTTT	CASSLTAGETGELFF
TRBV9	TRBJ1-6	.	.	TGTGCCAGCAGCGCGCAAACAGGCAACAGTTCACCCCTCCACTTT	CASSAQTGNSSPLHF
TRBV14	TRBJ1-1	.	few	TGTGCCAGCAGCCCACATATGAACACTGAAGCTTTCTTT	CASSPHMNTEAFF
TRBV5-1	TRBJ2-5	TRBD1	.	TGCGCCAGCAGCTACCAGGGGGCGCAGGAGACCCAGTACTTC	CASSYQGAQETQYF
TRBV10-2	TRBJ1-5	TRBD1	.	TGCGCCAGCAGTGTTACTGGGGACAGGCTCAATCAGCCCCAGCATTTT	CASSVTGDRLNQPQHF